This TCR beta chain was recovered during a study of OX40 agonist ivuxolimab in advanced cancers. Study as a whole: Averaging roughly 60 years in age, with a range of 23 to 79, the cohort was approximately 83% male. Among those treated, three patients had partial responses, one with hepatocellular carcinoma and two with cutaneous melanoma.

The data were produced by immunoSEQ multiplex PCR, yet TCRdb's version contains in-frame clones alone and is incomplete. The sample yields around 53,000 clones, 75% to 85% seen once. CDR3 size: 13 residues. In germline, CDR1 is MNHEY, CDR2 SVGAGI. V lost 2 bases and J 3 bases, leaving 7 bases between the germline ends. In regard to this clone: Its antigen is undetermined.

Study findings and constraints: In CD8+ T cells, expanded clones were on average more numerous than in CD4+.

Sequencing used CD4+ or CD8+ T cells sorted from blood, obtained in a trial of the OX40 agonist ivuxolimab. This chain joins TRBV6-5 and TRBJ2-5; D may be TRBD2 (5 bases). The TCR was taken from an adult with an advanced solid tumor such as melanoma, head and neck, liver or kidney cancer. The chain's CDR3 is CASSYGGKETQYF. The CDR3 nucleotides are TGTGCCAGCAGTTACGGAGGAAAAGAGACCCAGTACTTC.